This T cell receptor beta chain was observed in a study of T cells in Graves' hyperthyroidism and ophthalmopathy. Germline V CDR1 and CDR2: KGHSH, LQKENI. The CDR3 is 13 amino acids. The ends were cut back, 3 bases at V and 6 bases at J, with 12 bases in the middle. This clonotype was observed a few times. Its antigen is not known. Study results and limitations: The blood repertoire included most of the expanded thyroid clonotypes above 0.001.

It was RNA transcripts that yielded the amplified TCR beta CDR3 regions. An initial round of RT-PCR targeting the TCR CDR3 relied on the HTBI primer set. TCRdb re-derived calls from the multiplex PCR reads in MiXCR, one entry per CDR3 protein. The sample shows more than 300,000 distinct CDR3 sequences, approximately 15% of them seen only once. The TCR was taken from a woman aged 25 to 39 with Graves' hyperthyroidism. J is TRBJ2-7 and V is TRBV18; the D gene is possibly TRBD2 (5 bases). The specimen was blood. This CDR3 is CASSPLLDSEQYF. Here the CDR3 DNA reads TGTGCCAGCTCACCGTTACTAGATTCCGAGCAGTACTTC.